This T cell receptor beta chain comes out of a study of blood T cell repertoires in COVID-19. About the research overall: The study drew acute and convalescent COVID-19 samples from the United States, Italy and Spain. The cDNA or gDNA used as material had been derived from T cells, B-cell-depleted T cells, or PBMCs.

V was pared by 6 bases and J by 4 bases, with 11 bases of the junction left unmatched. The CDR3 has 15 amino acids. From germline, CDR1 is ENHRY and CDR2 SYGVKD. This clone was seen a single time. As processed by the authors: Reference gene primer amplification yielded estimated nucleated cell counts. Produced via immunoSEQ multiplex PCR; TCRdb's table is partial and in-frame only. V, J and clone size were drawn from that table, and D and trimming were deduced from the DNA. The sample has about 140,000 clones, around 82% seen once. Sequencing was carried out using peripheral blood. The chain links TRBV10-3 to TRBJ2-5; 7 bases line up with TRBD2. This receptor was taken from a human donor in a cohort sampled during active COVID-19. The CDR3 bases are TGTGCCATCAGATCGTCTGGCGGGGAGGGAGAGACCCAGTACTTC. Translating it yields CAIRSSGGEGETQYF.